The 5 T cell receptor beta chains below all came from one sample that was sequenced in a study of CD8+ T cells in alopecia areata. The treatment: oral pan-JAK inhibitor, 5-10 mg twice daily. Extracted from the samples, RNA was reverse transcribed into cDNA to serve as the sequencing template. The table came from immunoSEQ multiplex PCR; TCRdb's copy has only in-frame clones and leaves some out. Of roughly 170,000 clones detected, under 60% appear once; the ten largest clones hold roughly 12%. The sample was CD8+ T cells sorted from blood, taken at week 24, from a patient treated with tofacitinib. The receptors derive from a human donor with alopecia areata.

This clone was found a few times. This chain joins TRBV5-1 and TRBJ2-5; D gene ambiguous. V lost 0 bases, J lost 3 bases, and 0 bases lay in between. The CDR3 is 11 amino acids. Looked up from germline, CDR1 is SGHRS and CDR2 is YFSETQ. CDR3 DNA: TGCGCCAGCAGCTTGGAAGAGACCCAGTACTTC. As protein: CASSLEETQYF.

The table lists this clone with a few counts. The rearrangement links TRBV6-5 to TRBJ2-5, with a weak D call TRBD2 (6 bases). Germline V gene lookup returns CDR1 MNHEY and CDR2 SVGAGI. Trimming took 6 bases from V and 5 from J, leaving 19 bases between them. The CDR3 has 15 amino acids. The CDR3 spells CASSHGGEGLETQYF. CDR3 DNA sequence: TGTGCCAGCAGCCATGGAGGGGAAGGTCTTGAGACCCAGTACTTC.

This chain links TRBV7-9 with TRBJ2-2, with D perhaps matching TRBD1 (6 bases). Trimming removed 5 bases from V and 4 bases from J, with 14 bases in between. The CDR3 extends over 15 amino acids. Germline V lookup: CDR1 SEHNR, CDR2 FQNEAQ (reference sequence). The CDR3 loop reads CASSTDRSGTGELFF. Written as DNA, the CDR3 is TGTGCCAGCAGCACAGACAGGTCGGGCACCGGGGAGCTGTTTTTT.

The rearrangement uses TRBV5-6 and TRBJ2-5, with D maybe TRBD1 (5 bases). Trimming shortened V by 1 base and J by 1 base, and 20 bases separated the two germline ends. Per germline, CDR1 SGHDT and CDR2 YYEEEE. CDR3 length: 18 amino acids. The CDR3 here is CASSLSLIHRRPQETQYF. The CDR3 DNA follows: TGTGCCAGCAGCTTGTCGTTGATACACAGGAGACCCCAAGAGACCCAGTACTTC.

The gene calls are TRBV5-6 and TRBJ2-7, with D perhaps TRBD1 (6 bases). Germline CDR1 SGHDT, CDR2 YYEEEE. The CDR3 covers 14 residues. With 4 bases removed from V and 3 bases from J, the gap between germline ends came to 14 bases. CDR3: CASSLGQTFYEQYF. DNA for the CDR3: TGTGCCAGCAGCCTTGGACAGACCTTCTACGAGCAGTACTTC. The variable domain in full, with the rest retrieved from reference TRBV5-6 and TRBJ2-7, is DAGVTQSPTHLIKTRGQQVTLRCSPKSGHDTVSWYQQALGQGPQFIFQYYEEEERQRGNFPDRFSGHQFPNYSSELNVNALLLGDSALYLCASSLGQTFYEQYFGPGTRLTVT.